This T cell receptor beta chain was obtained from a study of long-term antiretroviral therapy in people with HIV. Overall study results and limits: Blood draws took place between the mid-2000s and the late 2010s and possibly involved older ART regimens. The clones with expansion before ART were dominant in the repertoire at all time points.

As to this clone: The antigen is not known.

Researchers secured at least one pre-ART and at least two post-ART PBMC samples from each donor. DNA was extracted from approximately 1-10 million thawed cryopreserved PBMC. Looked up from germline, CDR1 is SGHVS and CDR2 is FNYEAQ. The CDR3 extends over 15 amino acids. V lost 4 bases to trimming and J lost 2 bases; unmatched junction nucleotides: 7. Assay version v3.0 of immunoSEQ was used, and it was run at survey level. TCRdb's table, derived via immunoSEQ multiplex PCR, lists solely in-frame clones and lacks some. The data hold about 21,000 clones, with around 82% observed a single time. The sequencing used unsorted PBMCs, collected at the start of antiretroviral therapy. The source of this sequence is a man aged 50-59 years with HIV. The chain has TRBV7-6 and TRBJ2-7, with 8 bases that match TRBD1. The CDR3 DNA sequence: TGTGCCAGCAGCTGGTGGCCACAGGGGGCCTACGAGCAGTACTTC. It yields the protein CASSWWPQGAYEQYF.